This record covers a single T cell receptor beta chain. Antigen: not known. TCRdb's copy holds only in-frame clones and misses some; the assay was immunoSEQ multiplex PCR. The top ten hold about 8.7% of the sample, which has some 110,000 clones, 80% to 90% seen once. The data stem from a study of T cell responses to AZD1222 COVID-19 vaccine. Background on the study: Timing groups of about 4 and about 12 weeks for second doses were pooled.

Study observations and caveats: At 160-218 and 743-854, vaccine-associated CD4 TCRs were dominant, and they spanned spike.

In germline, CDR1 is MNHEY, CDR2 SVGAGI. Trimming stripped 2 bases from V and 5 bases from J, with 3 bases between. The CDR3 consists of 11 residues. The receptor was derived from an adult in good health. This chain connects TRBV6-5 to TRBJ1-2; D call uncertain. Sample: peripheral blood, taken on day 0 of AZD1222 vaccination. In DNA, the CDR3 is TGTGCCAGCAGTTACGGATATGGCTACACCTTC. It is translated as CASSYGYGYTF.